This T cell receptor beta chain was captured by sequencing in a study of T cells in localized non-small cell lung cancer. Clones were read by immunoSEQ multiplex PCR, and TCRdb kept only the in-frame ones, dropping some. Seen here are tens of thousands of clones, roughly nine tenths observed once, and the top ten hold over 25%. This clone appeared a single time. Its specificity is not known. Study-wide results and limits: Uninvolved adjacent lung showed the highest T cell clonality, exceeding tumor. Heterogeneity stays possible, as sequencing covered only one tumor region. In the blood, greater T cell density corresponded to longer overall survival.

CDR3 length equals 13 residues. Germline CDR1 SGHTA, CDR2 FQGNSA. Trimming removed 0 bases at V and 6 bases at J, with 6 bases between. Material: peripheral blood, obtained before any cancer treatment. This chain uses TRBV7-2 with TRBJ1-5; D is ambiguous. The sequence was obtained from a male donor at least 60 years old with stage I squamous cell lung carcinoma. The DNA for the CDR3 is TGTGCCAGCAGCTTAGCGGCATCTCAGCCCCAGCATTTT. This codes for CASSLAASQPQHF.